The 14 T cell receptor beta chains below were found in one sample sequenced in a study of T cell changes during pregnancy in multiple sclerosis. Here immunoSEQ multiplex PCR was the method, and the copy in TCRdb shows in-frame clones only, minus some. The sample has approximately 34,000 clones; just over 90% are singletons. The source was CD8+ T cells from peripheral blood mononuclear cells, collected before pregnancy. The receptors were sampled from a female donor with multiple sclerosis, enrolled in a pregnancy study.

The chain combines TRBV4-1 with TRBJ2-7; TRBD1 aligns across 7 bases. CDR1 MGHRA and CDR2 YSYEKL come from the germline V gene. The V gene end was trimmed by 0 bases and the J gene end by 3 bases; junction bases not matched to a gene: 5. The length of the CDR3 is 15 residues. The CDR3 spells CASSQDKGQYYEQYF. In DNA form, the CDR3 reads TGCGCCAGCAGCCAAGATAAGGGACAGTACTACGAGCAGTACTTC.

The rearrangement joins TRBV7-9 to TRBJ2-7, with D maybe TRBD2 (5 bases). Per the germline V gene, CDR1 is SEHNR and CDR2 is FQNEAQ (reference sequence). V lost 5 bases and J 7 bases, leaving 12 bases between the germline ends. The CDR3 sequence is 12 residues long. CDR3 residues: CASSLEVMEQYF. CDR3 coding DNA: TGTGCCAGCAGCCTGGAGGTAATGGAGCAGTACTTC.

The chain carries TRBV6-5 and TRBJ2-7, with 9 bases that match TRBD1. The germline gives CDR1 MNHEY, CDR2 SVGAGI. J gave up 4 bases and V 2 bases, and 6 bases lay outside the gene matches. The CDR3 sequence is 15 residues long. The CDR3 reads CASSYLGQGLYEQYF. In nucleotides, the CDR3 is TGTGCCAGCAGTTACCTCGGACAGGGGCTATACGAGCAGTACTTC.

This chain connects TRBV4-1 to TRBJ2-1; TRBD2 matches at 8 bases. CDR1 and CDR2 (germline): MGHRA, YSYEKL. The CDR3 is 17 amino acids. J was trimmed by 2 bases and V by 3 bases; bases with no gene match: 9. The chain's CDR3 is CASSHPREAVAYNEQFF. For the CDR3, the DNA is TGCGCCAGCAGCCACCCGCGGGAGGCAGTGGCCTACAATGAGCAGTTCTTC.

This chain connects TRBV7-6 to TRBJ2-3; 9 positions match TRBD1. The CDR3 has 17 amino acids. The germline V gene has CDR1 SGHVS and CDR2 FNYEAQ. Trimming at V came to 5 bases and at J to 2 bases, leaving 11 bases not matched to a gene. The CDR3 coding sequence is TGTGCCAGCAGCCAAAGGGTCCGGGACAGGGTCACAGATACGCAGTATTTT. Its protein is CASSQRVRDRVTDTQYF.

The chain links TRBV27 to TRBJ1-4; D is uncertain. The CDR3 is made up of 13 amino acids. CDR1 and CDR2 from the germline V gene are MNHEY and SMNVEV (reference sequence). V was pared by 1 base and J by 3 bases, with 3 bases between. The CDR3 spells CASSLWPNEKLFF. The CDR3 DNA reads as TGTGCCAGCAGTTTATGGCCTAATGAAAAACTGTTTTTT.

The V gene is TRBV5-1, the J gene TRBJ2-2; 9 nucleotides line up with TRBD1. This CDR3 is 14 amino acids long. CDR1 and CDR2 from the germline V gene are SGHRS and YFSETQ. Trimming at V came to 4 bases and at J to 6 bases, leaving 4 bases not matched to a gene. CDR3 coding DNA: TGCGCCAGCAGCCCGCGGACAGGGGCCGGGGAGCTGTTTTTT. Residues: CASSPRTGAGELFF.

The chain's CDR3 is CASGSFGAEQYF. The CDR3 region has the DNA TGTGCCAGCGGATCCTTTGGGGCCGAGCAGTACTTC. This rearrangement joins TRBV4-2 to TRBJ2-7, with D possibly being TRBD1 (5 bases). There are 12 residues in the CDR3. CDR1 is LGHNA, CDR2 YNFKEQ, per germline. V was clipped by 8 bases and J by 6 bases, with 14 bases between them.

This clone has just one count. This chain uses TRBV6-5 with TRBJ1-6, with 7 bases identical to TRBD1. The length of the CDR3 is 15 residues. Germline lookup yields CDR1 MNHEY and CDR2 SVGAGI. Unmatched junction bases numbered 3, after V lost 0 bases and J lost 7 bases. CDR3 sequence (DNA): TGTGCCAGCAGTTACTCCGGGACAGCGAATTCACCCCTCCACTTT. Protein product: CASSYSGTANSPLHF.

CDR3 sequence: CASSLVNKNTEAFF. For the CDR3, the DNA is TGCGCCAGCAGCTTGGTCAACAAGAACACTGAAGCTTTCTTT. The J gene is TRBJ1-1, the V gene TRBV5-1; D uncertain. Trimming stripped 0 bases from V and 1 base from J, with 7 bases between. The CDR3 covers 14 residues. Germline assignment: CDR1 SGHRS and CDR2 YFSETQ.

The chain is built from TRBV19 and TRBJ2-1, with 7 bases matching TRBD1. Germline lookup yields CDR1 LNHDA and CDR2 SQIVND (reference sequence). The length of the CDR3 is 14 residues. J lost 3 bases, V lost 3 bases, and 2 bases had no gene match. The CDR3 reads CASSMGQIYNEQFF. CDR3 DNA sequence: TGTGCCAGTAGTATGGGACAGATCTACAATGAGCAGTTCTTC.

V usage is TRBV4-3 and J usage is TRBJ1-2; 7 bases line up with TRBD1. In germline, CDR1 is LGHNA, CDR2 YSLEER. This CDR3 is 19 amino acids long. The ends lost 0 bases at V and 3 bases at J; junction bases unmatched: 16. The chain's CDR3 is CASSQDPRTGEGTYYGYTF. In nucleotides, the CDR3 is TGCGCCAGCAGCCAAGACCCGCGGACAGGCGAAGGAACCTACTATGGCTACACCTTC.

The CDR3 nucleotides are TGTGCCAGCAGTTTATTGTACGGGATGAACACTGAAGCTTTCTTT. It yields the protein CASSLLYGMNTEAFF. The chain links TRBV27 to TRBJ1-1, with unresolved D. Deletions cut 1 base from V and 0 bases from J, with 9 bases between. The CDR3 contains 15 residues. The germline V gene has CDR1 MNHEY and CDR2 SMNVEV (reference sequence).

DNA of the CDR3: TGTGCCAGCGGGGATTTCCAGGGTTGGCCGTTCTTC. It yields the protein CASGDFQGWPFF. V gene TRBV6-1 combines with J gene TRBJ2-1, with D possibly matching TRBD1 (5 bases). The ends were cut back, 8 bases at V and 15 bases at J, with 20 bases in the middle. CDR1 is MNHNS, CDR2 SASEGT, per germline. CDR3 length: 12 residues.